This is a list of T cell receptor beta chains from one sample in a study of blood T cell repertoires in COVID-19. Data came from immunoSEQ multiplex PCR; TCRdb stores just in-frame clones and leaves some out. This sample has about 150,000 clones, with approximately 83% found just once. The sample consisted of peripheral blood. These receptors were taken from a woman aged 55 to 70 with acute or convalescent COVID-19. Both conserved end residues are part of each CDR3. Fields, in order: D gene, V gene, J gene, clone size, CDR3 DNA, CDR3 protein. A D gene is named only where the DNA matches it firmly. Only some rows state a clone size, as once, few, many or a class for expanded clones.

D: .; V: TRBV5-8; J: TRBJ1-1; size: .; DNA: TGTGCCAGCAGCTTGGGAGCCCCCAGCTCCAGGGTGAACACTGAAGCTTTCTTT; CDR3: CASSLGAPSSRVNTEAFF
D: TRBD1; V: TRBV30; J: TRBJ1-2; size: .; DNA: TGTGCCTGGAGATGGGGCAGGGGGCTCGTAAACCTATATGGCTACACCTTC; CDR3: CAWRWGRGLVNLYGYTF
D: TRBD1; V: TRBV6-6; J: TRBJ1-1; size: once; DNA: TGTGCCAGCAGCCTGACAGGGACCAACACTGAAGCTTTCTTT; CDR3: CASSLTGTNTEAFF
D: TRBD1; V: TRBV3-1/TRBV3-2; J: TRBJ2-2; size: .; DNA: TGTGCCAGCAGCCCCTACAGGGGTGGCCCCGGGGAGCTGTTTTTT; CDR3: CASSPYRGGPGELFF
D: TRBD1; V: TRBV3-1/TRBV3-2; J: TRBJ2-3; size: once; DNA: TGTGCCAGCAGCCAGGCCGGGACAGGTTTCACAGATACGCAGTATTTT; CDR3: CASSQAGTGFTDTQYF
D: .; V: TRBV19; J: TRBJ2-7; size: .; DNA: TGTGCCAGTAGTTTTACAGTATCCTACGAGCAGTACTTC; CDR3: CASSFTVSYEQYF
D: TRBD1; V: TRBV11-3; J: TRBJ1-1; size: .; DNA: TGTGCCAGCAGCCCCCGGACAGGAGATAGAGCTTTCTTT; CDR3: CASSPRTGDRAFF
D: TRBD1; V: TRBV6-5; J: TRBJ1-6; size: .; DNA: TGTGCCAGCATCGGGACAGGGGTTAACTCACCCCTCCACTTT; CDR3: CASIGTGVNSPLHF
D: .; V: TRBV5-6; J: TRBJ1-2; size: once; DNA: TGTGCCAGCAGCTTGGTTGCCAGGGCGGCTGGCTACACCTTC; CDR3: CASSLVARAAGYTF
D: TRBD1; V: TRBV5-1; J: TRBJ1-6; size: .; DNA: TGCGCCAGCAGCTTGGGACAGGGGGCGACGAATTCACCCCTCCACTTT; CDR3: CASSLGQGATNSPLHF
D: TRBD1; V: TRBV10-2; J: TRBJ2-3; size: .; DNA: TGCGCCAGCAGTGAGCCACAGGGGATAAGCACAGATACGCAGTATTTT; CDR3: CASSEPQGISTDTQYF
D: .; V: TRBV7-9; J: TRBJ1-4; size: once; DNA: TGTGCCAGCATACTTACAGGGACCGATAATGAAAAACTGTTTTTT; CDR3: CASILTGTDNEKLFF
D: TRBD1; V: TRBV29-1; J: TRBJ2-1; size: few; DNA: TGCAGCGTTACCGGGACAGGGCGGGGTGAGCAGTTCTTC; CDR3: CSVTGTGRGEQFF
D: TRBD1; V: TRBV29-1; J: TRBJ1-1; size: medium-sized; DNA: TGCAGCGTTAGTGGACAGGGAACTGAAGCTTTCTTT; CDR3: CSVSGQGTEAFF
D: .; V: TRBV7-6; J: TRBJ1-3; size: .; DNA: TGTGCCAGCAGCTCTACAGGGAGAGGAAACACCATATATTTT; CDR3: CASSSTGRGNTIYF
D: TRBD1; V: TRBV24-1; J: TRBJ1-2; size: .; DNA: TGTGCCACCCAGGGGGGCGTCGGCTATGGCTACACCTTC; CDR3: CATQGGVGYGYTF
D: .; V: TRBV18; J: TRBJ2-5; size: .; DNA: TGTGCCAGCTCACCAAACAGCCAAGAGACCCAGTACTTC; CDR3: CASSPNSQETQYF
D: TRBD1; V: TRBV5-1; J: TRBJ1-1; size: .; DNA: TGCGCCAGCAGCTTGGAGGGACAGGGCCTAAACACTGAAGCTTTCTTT; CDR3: CASSLEGQGLNTEAFF
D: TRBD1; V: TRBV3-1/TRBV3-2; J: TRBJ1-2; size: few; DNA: TGTGCCAGCAGCCCAGACAGGGGATACGGCTACACCTTC; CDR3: CASSPDRGYGYTF
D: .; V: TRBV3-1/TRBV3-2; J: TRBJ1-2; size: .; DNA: TGTGCCAGCAGCCAAGATGTGAGGGCTACTAACTATGGCTACACCTTC; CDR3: CASSQDVRATNYGYTF
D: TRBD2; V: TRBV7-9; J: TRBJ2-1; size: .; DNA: TGTGCCAGCAGCTTCCCTAGCGGTGGCTACAATGAGCAGTTCTTC; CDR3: CASSFPSGGYNEQFF
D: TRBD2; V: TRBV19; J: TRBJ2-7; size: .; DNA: TGTGCCAGTAGTATGGGGACTAGTGTATACTACGAGCAGTACTTC; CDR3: CASSMGTSVYYEQYF
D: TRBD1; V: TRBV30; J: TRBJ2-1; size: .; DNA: TGTGCCTGGAGGGGACAGGGCTACAATGAGCAGTTCTTC; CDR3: CAWRGQGYNEQFF
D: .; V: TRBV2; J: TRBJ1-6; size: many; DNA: TGTGCCAGCTTGCAGCAAAAAGGGGCAAATTCACCCCTCCACTTT; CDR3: CASLQQKGANSPLHF
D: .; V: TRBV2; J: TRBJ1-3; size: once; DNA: TGTGCCAGCAGTGAATCCTTTTTCTCTGGAAACACCATATATTTT; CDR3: CASSESFFSGNTIYF
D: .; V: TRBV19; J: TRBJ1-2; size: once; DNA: TGTGCCAGTAGTGCGGCCGGGGTCGACCCCGCCAATGGCTACACCTTC; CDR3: CASSAAGVDPANGYTF
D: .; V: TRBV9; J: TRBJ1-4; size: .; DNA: TGTGCCAGCAGCGCAAGACTCCATGATAATGAAAAACTGTTTTTT; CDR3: CASSARLHDNEKLFF
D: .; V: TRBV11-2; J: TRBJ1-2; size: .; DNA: TGTGCCAGCAGCTCCGGGGGAGCCCGCCGGGCTGGCTACACCTTC; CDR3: CASSSGGARRAGYTF
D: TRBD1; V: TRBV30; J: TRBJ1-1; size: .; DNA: TGTGCCTGGAGTGTACAGGGGGACACTGAAGCTTTCTTT; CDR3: CAWSVQGDTEAFF
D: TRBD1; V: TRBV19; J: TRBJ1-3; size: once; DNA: TGTGCCAGTAGTACGAGACAGGGCGCAATCTCTGGAAACACCATATATTTT; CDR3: CASSTRQGAISGNTIYF
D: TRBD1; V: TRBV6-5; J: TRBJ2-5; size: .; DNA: TGTGCCAGCAGTTACGGGACAGCCCAAGAGACCCAGTACTTC; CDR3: CASSYGTAQETQYF
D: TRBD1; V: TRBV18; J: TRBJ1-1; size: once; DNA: TGTGCCAGCTCATCGGACAGGGAACTTGAAGCTTTCTTT; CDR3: CASSSDRELEAFF
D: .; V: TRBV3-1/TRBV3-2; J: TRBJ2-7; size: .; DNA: TGTGCCAGCAGCCCCATATACGGGCCAGGGGGGACGGAGCAGTACTTC; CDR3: CASSPIYGPGGTEQYF
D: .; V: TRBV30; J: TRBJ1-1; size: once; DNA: TGTGCCTGGAGGAGACCGGGACACAGAAACACTGAAGCTTTCTTT; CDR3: CAWRRPGHRNTEAFF
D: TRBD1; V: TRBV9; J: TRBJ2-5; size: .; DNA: TGTGCCAGCAGCGTAGCGGCAGGGGGTAAGGCCCAGTACTTC; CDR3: CASSVAAGGKAQYF
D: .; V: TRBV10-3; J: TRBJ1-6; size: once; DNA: TGTGCCATCACGGCGGGGGCTCGGGCGTCACCCCTCCACTTT; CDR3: CAITAGARASPLHF
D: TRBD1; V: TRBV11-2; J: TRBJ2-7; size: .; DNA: TGTGCCAGCAGCAAGGGGTCGGGACAGGGTTACGAGCAGTACTTC; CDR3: CASSKGSGQGYEQYF
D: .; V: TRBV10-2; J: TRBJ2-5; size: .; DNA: TGCGCCAGCAGTGAGCAGAAAGAGACCCAGTACTTC; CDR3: CASSEQKETQYF
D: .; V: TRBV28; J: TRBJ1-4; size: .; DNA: TGTGCCAGCAGTTTCCCTGGACAGTTAATGTTTTTT; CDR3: CASSFPGQLMFF
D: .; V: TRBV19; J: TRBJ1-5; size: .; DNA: TGTGCCAGTAGTATACAAACAGGGAATCAGCCCCAGCATTTT; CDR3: CASSIQTGNQPQHF
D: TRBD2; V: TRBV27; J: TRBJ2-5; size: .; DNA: TGTGCCAGCAGTCTGTTAGCGGGGGGGCGGGAGACCCAGTACTTC; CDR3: CASSLLAGGRETQYF
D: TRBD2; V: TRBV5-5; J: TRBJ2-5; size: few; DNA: TGTGCCAGCAGCCTCGGTAGCGGGGGGTCCGGCGAGACCCAGTACTTC; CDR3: CASSLGSGGSGETQYF
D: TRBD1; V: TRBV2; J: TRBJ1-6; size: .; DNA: TGTGCCAGCAGTCCGGGGACAGGTCCCAATTCACCCCTCCACTTT; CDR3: CASSPGTGPNSPLHF
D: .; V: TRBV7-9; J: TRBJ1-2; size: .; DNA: TGTGCCAGCAGCTCTCCAGAGAGGTCCGGAGATGGCTACACCTTC; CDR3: CASSSPERSGDGYTF
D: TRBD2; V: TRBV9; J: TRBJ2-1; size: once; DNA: TGTGCCAGCAGCCCCCCCCCGGGACTAGCGGGGGGGCGGAGAAATGAGCAGTTCTTC; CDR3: CASSPPPGLAGGRRNEQFF
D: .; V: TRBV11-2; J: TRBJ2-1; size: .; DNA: TGTGCCAGCAGCTTTTCCGACAATGAGCAGTTCTTC; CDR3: CASSFSDNEQFF
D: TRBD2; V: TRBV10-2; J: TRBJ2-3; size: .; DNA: TGCGCCAGCAGTGAGTCGTCTAGCGGCGCAGATACGCAGTATTTT; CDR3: CASSESSSGADTQYF
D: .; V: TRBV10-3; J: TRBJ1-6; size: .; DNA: TGTGCCATCAGTGACGGGATCTCCTATAATTCACCCCTCCACTTT; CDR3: CAISDGISYNSPLHF
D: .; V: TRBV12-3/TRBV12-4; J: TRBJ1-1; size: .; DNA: TGTGCCAGCAGTTTAGGGGGCAGGACTGAAGCTTTCTTT; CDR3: CASSLGGRTEAFF
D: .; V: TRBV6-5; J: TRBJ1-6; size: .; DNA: TGTGCCAGCATGGCGGGGCAGTCCCTTCCACCCCTCCACTTT; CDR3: CASMAGQSLPPLHF
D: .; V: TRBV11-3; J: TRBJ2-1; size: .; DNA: TGTGCCAGCAGCTTAGAAGACAGTCCCTACAATGAGCAGTTCTTC; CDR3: CASSLEDSPYNEQFF
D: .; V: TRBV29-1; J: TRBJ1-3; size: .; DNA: TGCAGCGTTGTTCACAGGACATCTCTCTCTGGAAACACCATATATTTT; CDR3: CSVVHRTSLSGNTIYF
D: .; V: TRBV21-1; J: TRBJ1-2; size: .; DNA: TGTGCCAGCAGCAAAGAAACGGGAATGGGGATCTATGGCTACACCTTC; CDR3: CASSKETGMGIYGYTF
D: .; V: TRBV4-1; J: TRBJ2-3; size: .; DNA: TGCGCCAGCAGCCAAGAGTTAGCGGCATCGAGGGATACGCAGTATTTT; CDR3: CASSQELAASRDTQYF
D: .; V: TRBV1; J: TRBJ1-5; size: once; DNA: TGCACCAGCAGCCAAGTTGCGGCAGCAGTCAATCAGCCCCAGCATTTT; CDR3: CTSSQVAAAVNQPQHF